The T cell receptor beta chain described here comes from a study of CD8+ T cells in alopecia areata. Overall study context: It was oral tofacitinib, at 5 to 10 mg twice daily, that treated patients received. People stayed on tofacitinib for 6 to 18 months, then stopped the drug for 6 months.

There are 16 residues in the CDR3. V was cut by 2 bases and J by 2 bases, with 12 bases left in between. The germline CDR1 and CDR2 sequences are ENHRY and SYGVKD. Sample treatment: oral pan-JAK inhibitor, 5-10 mg twice daily. cDNA prepared by RNA extraction and subsequent reverse transcription served as the template for sequencing. Clones were read by immunoSEQ multiplex PCR, and TCRdb kept only the in-frame ones, dropping some. Found here are about 200,000 clones, roughly 64% of them singletons; the top ten hold 5.5%. Study-wide results and caveats: Tofacitinib yielded significantly lower scalp clonality and fewer expanded CD8+ clones among the top 100. Sequencing of scalp samples also includes resident alphabeta T cells from normal skin.

For this clone: Its antigen is not known.

The chain is built from TRBV10-3 and TRBJ2-2; the D gene is possibly TRBD2 (5 bases). Sequenced here: CD4+ T cells sorted from blood, sampled at week 24, from a patient treated with tofacitinib. The TCR originated in a human donor with alopecia areata. The CDR3 DNA reads TGTGCCATCAGTGAGGCGGTACTAGATAACACCGGGGAGCTGTTTTTT. Amino acids: CAISEAVLDNTGELFF.